This note documents a single T cell receptor beta chain sequence. The antigen it binds to is not known. Per-nucleotide qualities are absent, and no much larger clonotype sits a single base away. Uncultured naive and memory CD4+ T cell DNA received deep-resolution immunoSEQ TCR-beta sequencing. In the authors' own workflow: During preprocessing, nonproductive sequences were removed, along with CDR3s that did not begin with C, did not end with F or W, or were shorter than 7 amino acids. Cultured and uncultured naive and memory CD4+ repertoires were searched for previously identified spike- and CEF-reactive CDR3s. Pairwise Levenshtein distance, computed with the stringdist R package after three terminal residues were trimmed from each end, was used as the measure of CDR3 homology. TCRdb re-hosts the immuneACCESS table, in-frame sequences only. Its copies lack some clones; in the studies checked, an unresolved V gene accounts for under half of them, and the cause for the rest is not known. That table is the source of V, J and clone size, and D and trimming were worked out from the DNA. The sample profile shows 60,000 or so clones; 94% of them were found once. The ten largest clones add up to around 0.13% of the sample.

The data were taken from a study of CD4 T cells in relation to SARS-CoV-2 and coronaviruses (dated by TCRdb to the early 2020s). About the investigation overall: Patient-derived lymphoblastoid cell lines were used to map the HLA restriction of shared crossreactive spike epitopes. Samples from three pre-COVID donors and the naive versus memory experiments were sequenced with the Adaptive Biotechnologies TCR-sequencing kit; other data were Illumina-based. For other donors in the study, expansion assays were sequenced with a different, Illumina-based TCR-beta assay. Memory CD4+ T cell crossreactivity between SARS-CoV-2 and common cold coronavirus spike proteins was assessed at the TCR clonotype level in the study. The research as a whole found: About 65% of donors had memory CD4+ clonotypes that crossrecognized SARS-CoV-2 and at least one common cold coronavirus spike. Compared with monoreactive clones, crossreactive clones had significantly weaker SARS-CoV-2-driven expansion, a result consistent with antigenic imprinting. Sequencing naive versus memory cells indicated that the assay picks up memory recall responses, not primary responses primed during culture. Small numbers of patients and of tested TCRs limited the study. No donor contributed both pre-pandemic and post-infection samples, which limited tracing the source of pre-existing responses. Crossreactivity analysis was centred on spike protein, so crossreactivity against other viral proteins was not assessed.

At the junction V is shortened by 3 bases and J by 5 bases; bases outside the gene matches: 7. Sequences MNHEY (CDR1) and SMNVEV (CDR2) are obtained from the germline V gene (reference sequence). From cysteine to phenylalanine, the CDR3 is 15 amino acids long. Here the CDR3 DNA is all that survives: 45 bases in frame from base 1. CD4+ T cells from unexposed donors were collected before the COVID-19 pandemic (2011-2018). Naive and memory CD4+ T cells were separated from cryopreserved PBMCs by first enriching for CD4 and then performing EasySep naive CD4+ T cell enrichment. Leukapheresis product for the unexposed donors was purchased commercially. PBMCs were isolated from leukapheresis product or whole blood by Ficoll-Paque PLUS gradient centrifugation. The PBMCs went either fresh into the expansion assay or into cryopreservation at -140 degrees C. The QIAamp Micro DNA Kit was used to extract genomic DNA from the CD4+ T cells.

Sequencing was carried out using naive CD4+ T cells from PBMCs. The sample's cell subset or site label, decoded: naive CD4+ T cells isolated by negative enrichment. This receptor was obtained from a human donor in good health. The chain links TRBV27 with TRBJ2-3, and TRBD2 matches 8 of the central bases. The base sequence is TGTGCCAGCAGTTTGGCGGGAGGCCGGGGAGATACGCAGTATTTT. It specifies CASSLAGGRGDTQYF.